The following is a T cell receptor (beta chain) sequence with its context. The antigen remains unidentified. The data were obtained in a study of T-cell reconstitution after alpha-beta-depleted transplantation in children. Preparing the TCRbeta library involved the use of unique molecular identifiers. TCRdb reanalysed the PCR reads using MiXCR and keeps one entry per CDR3 protein. The sample records about a million distinct CDR3 sequences, under 30% being singletons. Trimming took 0 bases from V and 1 from J, leaving 7 bases between them. This CDR3 is 15 amino acids long. Germline V gene data show CDR1 as LNHNV and CDR2 as YYDKDF (reference sequence). Study-level findings and limits: T-cell counts and diversity at one year following transplant were attributed mainly to newly produced T cells. Several hundred expanded graft clones reportedly supplied alpha-beta T cells about two months after transplant.

The receptor's source is a boy less than two years old who had a stem cell transplant for SCID, so the T cells may come from the graft donor. The chain couples TRBV15 to TRBJ1-5, with D uncertain. The material was PBMCs, mostly from graft donor cells, obtained 360 days after TCRalphabeta/CD19-depleted stem cell transplant. CDR3 sequence (DNA): TGTGCCACCAGCAGAGAGCGAGGCAGCAATCAGCCCCAGCATTTT. Its translation is CATSRERGSNQPQHF.